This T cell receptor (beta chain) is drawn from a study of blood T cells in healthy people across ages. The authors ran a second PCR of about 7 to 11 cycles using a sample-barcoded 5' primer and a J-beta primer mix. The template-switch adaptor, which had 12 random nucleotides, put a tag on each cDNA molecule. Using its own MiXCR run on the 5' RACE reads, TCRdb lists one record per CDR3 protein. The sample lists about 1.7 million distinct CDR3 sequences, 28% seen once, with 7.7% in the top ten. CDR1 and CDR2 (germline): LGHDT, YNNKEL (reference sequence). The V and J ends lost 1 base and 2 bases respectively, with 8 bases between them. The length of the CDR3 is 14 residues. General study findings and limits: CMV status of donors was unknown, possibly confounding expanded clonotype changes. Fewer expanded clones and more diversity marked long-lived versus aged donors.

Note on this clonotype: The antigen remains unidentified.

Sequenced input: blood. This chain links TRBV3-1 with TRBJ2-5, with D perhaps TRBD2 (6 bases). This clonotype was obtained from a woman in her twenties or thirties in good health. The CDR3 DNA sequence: TGTGCCAGCAGCCAAGTTGCGGGGCAAGAGACCCAGTACTTC. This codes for CASSQVAGQETQYF.